This T cell receptor (beta chain) was obtained from a study of human T cells and chemical hapten exposure. What the library attached to individual cDNA molecules were unique molecular identifiers. TCRdb called the RACE reads again in MiXCR, with one record for every CDR3 protein. The sample lists around 300,000 distinct CDR3 sequences; 4.5% to 7% were seen once. V was clipped by 6 bases and J by 5 bases, with 13 bases between them. This CDR3 spans 13 amino acids. CDR1 is MNHNS and CDR2 is SASEGT in the germline V gene. Time point reported: pre-sensitization, week 0. The treatment is: therapeutic diphenylcyclopropenone sensitization with weekly scalp DPC.

The J gene is TRBJ1-2, the V gene TRBV6-1; TRBD1 is a possible D gene (6 bases). The source material was whole blood, sampled in connection with sensitization to the hapten diphenylcyclopropenone (DPC). The TCR sequence derives from a woman between 18 and 30 years old with alopecia areata. Some clones in this sample may be carry-over from other donors' samples. CDR3 in amino acids: CASRERTDYGYTF. CDR3 coding DNA: TGTGCCAGCAGGGAAAGGACAGATTATGGCTACACCTTC.